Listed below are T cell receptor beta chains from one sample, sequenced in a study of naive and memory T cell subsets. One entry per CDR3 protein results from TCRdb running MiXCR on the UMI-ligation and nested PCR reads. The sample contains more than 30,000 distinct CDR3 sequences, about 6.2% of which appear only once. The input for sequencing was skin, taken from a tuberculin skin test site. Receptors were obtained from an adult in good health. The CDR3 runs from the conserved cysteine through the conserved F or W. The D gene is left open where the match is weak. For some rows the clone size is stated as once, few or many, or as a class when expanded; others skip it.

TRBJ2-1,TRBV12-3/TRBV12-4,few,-,CASSLDRHSYNEQFF,TGTGCCAGCAGTTTGGACCGACACTCCTACAATGAGCAGTTCTTC
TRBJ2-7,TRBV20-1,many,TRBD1,CSAREGATGKSYEQYF,TGCAGTGCTAGAGAAGGGGCGACAGGGAAATCCTACGAGCAGTACTTC
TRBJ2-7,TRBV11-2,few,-,CASGPGGPYEQYF,TGTGCCAGCGGTCCGGGTGGGCCCTACGAGCAGTACTTC
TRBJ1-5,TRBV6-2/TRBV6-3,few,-,CASSWQGISNQPQHF,TGTGCCAGCAGTTGGCAGGGTATTAGCAATCAGCCCCAGCATTTT
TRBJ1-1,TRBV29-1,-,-,CSVDTGHRNTEAFF,TGCAGCGTTGATACGGGACACAGGAACACTGAAGCTTTCTTT
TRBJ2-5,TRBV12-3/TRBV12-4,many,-,CASRGVRGTQYF,TGTGCCAGCAGGGGAGTTCGAGGGACCCAGTACTTC
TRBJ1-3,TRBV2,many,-,CASSEQGSGNTIYF,TGTGCCAGCAGTGAACAGGGCTCTGGAAACACCATATATTTT
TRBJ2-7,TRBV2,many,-,CASSMGPGYEQYF,TGTGCCAGCAGTATGGGCCCCGGATACGAGCAGTACTTC
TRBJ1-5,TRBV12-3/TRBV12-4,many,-,CASSLIPGWGGNQPQHF,TGTGCCAGCAGTTTAATCCCAGGATGGGGAGGCAATCAGCCCCAGCATTTT
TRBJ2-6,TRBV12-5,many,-,CASGGGQTSGANVLTF,TGTGCTAGTGGTGGCGGACAGACCTCTGGGGCCAACGTCCTGACTTTC
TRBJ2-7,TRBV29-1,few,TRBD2,CSVATGGSSYEQYF,TGCAGCGTTGCTACGGGGGGGAGCTCCTACGAGCAGTACTTC
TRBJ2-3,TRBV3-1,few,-,CASSSSRGTDTQYF,TGTGCCAGCAGCAGTAGTAGGGGCACAGATACGCAGTATTTT
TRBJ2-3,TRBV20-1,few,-,CSAFPGTTDTQYF,TGCAGTGCTTTCCCGGGTACCACAGATACGCAGTATTTT
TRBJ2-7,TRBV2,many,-,CASSDVGHYEQYF,TGTGCCAGCAGTGATGTCGGCCACTACGAGCAGTACTTC
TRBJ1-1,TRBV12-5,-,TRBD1,CASGQGQGMGWAFF,TGTGCTAGTGGTCAAGGACAGGGCATGGGTTGGGCTTTCTTT
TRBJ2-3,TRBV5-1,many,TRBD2,CASSLVLAGDGTDTQFF,TGCGCCAGCAGCTTGGTCCTAGCGGGGGATGGCACAGATACGCAGTTTTTT
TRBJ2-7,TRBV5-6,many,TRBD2,CASSLGGLAVNEQYF,TGTGCCAGCAGCTTGGGGGGACTAGCGGTGAACGAGCAGTACTTC
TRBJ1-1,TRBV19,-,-,CASSWGQPNTEAFF,TGTGCCAGTAGCTGGGGCCAGCCGAACACTGAAGCTTTCTTT
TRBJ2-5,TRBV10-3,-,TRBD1,CAISSGQGETQYF,TGTGCCATCAGTTCGGGACAGGGGGAGACCCAGTACTTC
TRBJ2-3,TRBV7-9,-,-,CASSLVGQSTDTQYF,TGTGCCAGCAGCTTAGTAGGGCAGTCCACAGATACGCAGTATTTT
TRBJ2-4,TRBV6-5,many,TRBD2,CASRLAGGPNIQYF,TGTGCCAGCAGACTAGCGGGGGGGCCAAACATTCAGTACTTC
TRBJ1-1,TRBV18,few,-,CASSPGQPRGEAFF,TGTGCCAGCTCACCCGGACAGCCGCGAGGTGAAGCTTTCTTT
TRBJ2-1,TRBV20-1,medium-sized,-,CSASLAFNDNEQFF,TGCAGTGCTAGTTTAGCCTTTAACGACAATGAGCAGTTCTTC
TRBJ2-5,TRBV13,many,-,CASSLRTVQETQYF,TGTGCCAGCAGCTTAAGGACCGTACAAGAGACCCAGTACTTC
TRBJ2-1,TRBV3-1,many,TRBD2,CASSQEGPGGNEQFF,TGTGCCAGCAGCCAAGAAGGTCCCGGGGGGAATGAGCAGTTCTTC
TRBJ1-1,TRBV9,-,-,CASSVDGRVYTEAFF,TGTGCCAGCAGCGTAGACGGCAGGGTGTACACTGAAGCTTTCTTT
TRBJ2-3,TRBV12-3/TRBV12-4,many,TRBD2,CASSPTSGGPDTQYF,TGTGCCAGCAGTCCGACTAGCGGGGGGCCAGATACGCAGTATTTT
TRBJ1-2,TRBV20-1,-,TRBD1,CSARDLFQGDGYGDTF,TGCAGTGCTAGAGATCTTTTTCAGGGGGACGGCTATGGCGACACCTTC
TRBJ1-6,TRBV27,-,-,CASTLLGGQFNSPLHF,TGTGCCAGCACACTCTTAGGGGGGCAGTTTAATTCACCCCTCCACTTT
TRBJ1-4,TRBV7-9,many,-,CASSLSGTEKLFF,TGTGCCAGCAGCTTAAGCGGAACCGAAAAACTGTTTTTT
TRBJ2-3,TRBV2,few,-,CASIEDNSGTDTQYF,TGTGCCAGCATTGAGGATAATAGTGGCACAGATACGCAGTATTTT
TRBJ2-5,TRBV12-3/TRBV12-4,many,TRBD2,CASSRQGGQETQYF,TGTGCCAGCAGTAGGCAGGGAGGGCAAGAGACCCAGTACTTC
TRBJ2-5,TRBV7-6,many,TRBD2,CASSFQRGEETQYF,TGTGCCAGCAGCTTCCAGCGGGGGGAAGAGACCCAGTACTTC
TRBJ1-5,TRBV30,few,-,CAWSVVYNQPQHF,TGTGCCTGGAGTGTAGTTTACAATCAGCCCCAGCATTTT
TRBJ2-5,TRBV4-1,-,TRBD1,CASSPRQGRQETQYF,TGCGCCAGCAGCCCTCGACAGGGGCGGCAAGAGACCCAGTACTTC
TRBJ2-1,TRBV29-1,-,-,CSVDGLGGPSHQWDEQFF,TGCAGCGTTGATGGGTTGGGGGGACCTTCCCATCAGTGGGATGAGCAGTTCTTC
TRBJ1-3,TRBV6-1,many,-,CASSEPGQPTNTIYF,TGTGCCAGCAGTGAGCCCGGACAGCCCACAAACACCATATATTTT
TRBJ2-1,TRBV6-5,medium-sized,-,CASSSEDNEQFF,TGTGCCAGCAGTTCCGAGGACAATGAGCAGTTCTTC
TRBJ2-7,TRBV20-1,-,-,CSARDVGGCSYEQYF,TGCAGTGCTAGAGATGTCGGGGGCTGCTCCTACGAGCAGTACTTC
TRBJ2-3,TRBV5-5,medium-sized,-,CASSFPRGAAVQNTDTQYF,TGTGCCAGCAGCTTTCCCAGGGGCGCCGCGGTGCAAAACACAGATACGCAGTATTTT